What follows are 5 T cell receptor beta chains derived from one specimen sequenced in a study of T cells after yellow fever vaccination (dated by TCRdb to between 2018 and 2020). The library was generated by 5' RACE. Reads for this sample came from an Illumina NovaSeq 6000. TCRdb reprocessed the public reads (quality trimming at Q25 with fastp, clone calling with MiXCR) and kept in-frame beta chains. Entries that share a CDR3 protein sequence are merged under the most common genes and DNA. The table for this sample lists about 430,000 distinct CDR3 sequences; about 19% of them were counted only once. Of the sample, roughly a sixth falls within the top ten clones. Read against the paper, the sample's treatment or condition label means: live attenuated yellow fever vaccine strain. Sequenced material: PBMCs, taken before the yellow fever booster vaccination. These receptors all stem from a man between 18 and 35 years old who received the YFV17D yellow fever vaccine.

This clonotype showed up many times. The rearrangement joins TRBV20-1 to TRBJ2-7; 12 bases line up with TRBD2. V gave up 6 bases and J gave up 7 bases; unmatched junction bases: 10. Germline V gene sequence: CDR1 DFQATT, CDR2 SNEGSKA (reference sequence). CDR3 length equals 14 residues. The chain's CDR3 is CSAPPSGGAGEQYF. In DNA form, the CDR3 reads TGCAGTGCACCTCCTAGCGGGGGGGCAGGGGAGCAGTACTTC.

The chain carries TRBV15 and TRBJ2-5, with no clear D. The ends were cut back, 3 bases at V and 5 bases at J, with 10 bases in the middle. Germline V CDR1 and CDR2: LNHNV, YYDKDF (reference sequence). This CDR3 is 13 amino acids long. CDR3 sequence reads: CATSSEAGETQYF. As DNA, the CDR3 is TGTGCCACCAGCAGTGAGGCCGGGGAGACCCAGTACTTC. The full variable domain, in which reference TRBV15 and TRBJ2-5 provide the parts outside the CDR3, is DAMVIQNPRYQVTQFGKPVTLSCSQTLNHNVMYWYQQKSSQAPKLLFHYYDKDFNNEADTPDNFQSRRPNTSFCFLDIRSPGLGDTAMYLCATSSEAGETQYFGPGTRLLVL.

In this sample, this clonotype turned up a few times. V and J are TRBV12-3 or TRBV12-4 and TRBJ2-2; 9 bases fit TRBD2. The CDR3 covers 17 residues. V lost 3 bases to trimming and J lost 4 bases; unmatched junction nucleotides: 9. The chain's CDR3 is CASSFWAGGPGTGELFF. CDR3 coding DNA: TGTGCCAGCAGTTTCTGGGCGGGGGGGCCCGGCACCGGGGAGCTGTTTTTT.

V usage is TRBV29-1 and J usage is TRBJ1-1; TRBD1 matches at 7 bases. The trim removed 4 bases at V and 1 base at J, leaving 9 bases unmatched. CDR1 and CDR2 from the germline V gene are SQVTM and ANQGSEA. The CDR3 is made up of 15 amino acids. The CDR3 bases are TGCAGCGTTGTAGGGACAGTCGGCAAGAACACTGAAGCTTTCTTT. Its protein product is CSVVGTVGKNTEAFF. Using reference TRBV29-1 and TRBJ1-1 for the parts outside the CDR3, the full variable domain is SAVISQKPSRDICQRGTSLTIQCQVDSQVTMMFWYRQQPGQSLTLIATANQGSEATYESGFVIDKFPISRPNLTFSTLTVSNMSPEDSSIYLCSVVGTVGKNTEAFFGQGTRLTVV.

This clonotype was detected many times. The J gene is TRBJ2-1, the V gene TRBV3-1, with 7 bases aligning to TRBD2. Trimming removed 4 bases from V and 8 bases from J; junction bases left unmatched: 5. CDR1 LGHDT and CDR2 YNNKEL come from the germline V gene (reference sequence). This CDR3 region has 13 residues. The CDR3 reads CASSRGEGYEQFF. The CDR3 coding sequence is TGTGCCAGCAGCCGTGGGGAGGGTTATGAGCAGTTCTTC.